Below, 24 T cell receptor beta chains from the same sample are listed, as sequenced in a study of beta chain features in type 1 diabetes. Broader study findings: Within each of all four CD4+ subsets, Type 1 diabetes patients had TCRB CDR3s that were moderately but significantly shorter.

These receptors' targets are unknown. What was sequenced were expressed TCRB transcripts, since all of the isolated RNA had been reverse transcribed. Profiling relied on immunoSEQ multiplex PCR, and the TCRdb table lists in-frame clones only, not all of them. The sample contains around 710,000 clones, roughly an eighth of which appear only once. The specimen was naive CD4+ T cells from blood. The origin of the receptors is a man under 40 with type 1 diabetes.

This clone was observed a handful of times. The rearrangement joins TRBV6-4 to TRBJ2-3; 8 bases match TRBD2. The CDR3 covers 14 residues. The ends lost 3 bases at V and 1 base at J; junction bases unmatched: 0. CDR1 is MRHNA, CDR2 SNTAGT, per germline. CDR3 coding DNA: TGTGCCAGCAGTGAAGCGGGGGGCACAGATACGCAGTATTTT. Amino acid sequence: CASSEAGGTDTQYF.

V gene TRBV2 combines with J gene TRBJ1-1; D remains unclear. The CDR3 spans 12 residues. The ends were cut back, 3 bases at V and 4 bases at J, with 6 bases in the middle. CDR1 and CDR2 from the germline V gene are SNHLY and FYNNEI. CDR3 protein: CASSDMGTEAFF. The CDR3 region has the DNA TGTGCCAGCAGTGACATGGGCACTGAAGCTTTCTTT.

The V and J genes are TRBV2 and TRBJ2-3; D not resolved. The CDR3 totals 11 residues. The V end lost 2 bases, the J end lost 8 bases, and 5 bases lay between the germline ends. Germline CDR1 and CDR2: SNHLY and FYNNEI. The CDR3 protein is CASSETSTQYF. In DNA form, the CDR3 reads TGTGCCAGCAGTGAAACAAGTACGCAGTATTTT.

This clone was seen a few times. V gene TRBV4-1 combines with J gene TRBJ2-3; 10 bases map to TRBD2. The germline V gene has CDR1 MGHRA and CDR2 YSYEKL. J gave up 6 bases and V 2 bases, and 5 bases lay outside the gene matches. This CDR3 region has 15 residues. The CDR3 sequence: CASSQLGLAWDTQYF. CDR3 bases: TGCGCCAGCAGCCAACTGGGACTAGCGTGGGATACGCAGTATTTT.

This clone was picked up a small number of times. The chain links TRBV30 to TRBJ2-7, with a tentative D call TRBD2 (6 bases). Germline CDR1 reads GTSNPN; CDR2 reads SVGIG (reference sequence). CDR3 length equals 14 residues. V lost 8 bases, J lost 0 bases, and 17 bases lay in between. CDR3 DNA: TGTGCCACTACGGGACTCACGAGCTCCTACGAGCAGTACTTC. Residues: CATTGLTSSYEQYF.

V usage is TRBV25-1 and J usage is TRBJ2-1; no definite D call. V was cut by 0 bases and J by 1 base, with 7 bases left in between. CDR1 is MGHDK, CDR2 SYGVNS, per germline. The CDR3 runs to 15 residues. This CDR3 reads CASSEYRRSYNEQFF. CDR3 sequence (DNA): TGTGCCAGCAGTGAATATCGAAGATCCTACAATGAGCAGTTCTTC.

The V gene is TRBV7-9, the J gene TRBJ2-6, with D possibly matching TRBD1 (6 bases). CDR1 is SEHNR and CDR2 is FQNEAQ in the germline V gene (reference sequence). V lost 4 bases, J lost 4 bases, and 14 bases lay in between. The CDR3 has 16 residues. In nucleotides, the CDR3 is TGTGCCAGCAGCTCTACAGGGCGTCCCGGGGCCAACGTCCTGACTTTC. It translates to CASSSTGRPGANVLTF.

This clone has more than one count but fewer than ten. The V and J genes are TRBV5-1 and TRBJ2-4; a weak D match, TRBD1 (6 bases). Trimming removed 4 bases from V and 5 bases from J, with 16 bases in between. Germline CDR1 and CDR2: SGHRS and YFSETQ. The length of the CDR3 is 15 residues. The CDR3 DNA sequence: TGCGCCAGCAGCCTGACAGGCCCCCCGGAAAACATTCAGTACTTC. This translates into CASSLTGPPENIQYF.

This clone came up a few times. The genes are TRBV7-9 and TRBJ2-1, with D tentatively TRBD1 or TRBD2 (5 bases each). Germline-derived CDR1 and CDR2 are SEHNR and FQNEAQ (reference sequence). Trimming took 5 bases from V and 4 from J, leaving 21 bases between them. The CDR3 contains 17 residues. The CDR3 spells CASSPRGGATLYNEQFF. DNA for the CDR3: TGTGCCAGCAGCCCCCGGGGTGGGGCAACCCTTTACAATGAGCAGTTCTTC.

In its sample, this clone was seen a few times. The rearrangement joins TRBV7-9 to TRBJ2-3, with D perhaps being TRBD1 or TRBD2 (6 bases each). Germline CDR1 SEHNR, CDR2 FQNEAQ (reference sequence). With 5 bases removed from V and 4 bases from J, the gap between germline ends came to 10 bases. The CDR3 contains 13 residues. The CDR3: CASSPGAADTQYF. The CDR3 region has the DNA TGTGCCAGCAGCCCGGGGGCCGCAGATACGCAGTATTTT.

This chain joins TRBV30 and TRBJ1-3; possibly TRBD1 for D (5 bases). The germline gives CDR1 GTSNPN, CDR2 SVGIG (reference sequence). Trimming took 3 bases from V and 3 from J, leaving 15 bases between them. The CDR3 length is 15 residues. The CDR3 loop reads CAWRTWGGFGNTIYF. The CDR3 nucleotides are TGTGCCTGGAGAACCTGGGGGGGATTTGGAAACACCATATATTTT. The full variable domain, in which reference TRBV30 and TRBJ1-3 provide the parts outside the CDR3, is SQTIHQWPATLVQPVGSPLSLECTVEGTSNPNLYWYRQAAGRGLQLLFYSVGIGQISSEVPQNLSASRPQDRQFILSSKKLLLSDSGFYLCAWRTWGGFGNTIYFGEGSWLTVV.

Only a few counts were recorded for this clone. The J gene is TRBJ1-2, the V gene TRBV29-1; 7 nucleotides agree with TRBD1. The junction had 9 bases not matched to a gene; V was cut back by 7 bases and J by 4 bases. This CDR3 is built from 13 residues. Germline V gene data show CDR1 as SQVTM and CDR2 as ANQGSEA. The CDR3 region has the DNA TGCAGCGCCTTTCGACAGGGTGGCTATGGCTACACCTTC. As protein: CSAFRQGGYGYTF.

With respect to this clone: The junction shows a germline mismatch at one end, possibly a read error. The V gene is TRBV10-3, the J gene TRBJ2-2; D might be TRBD2 (6 bases). CDR3 size: 12 residues. Per germline, CDR1 ENHRY and CDR2 SYGVKD. The CDR3 coding sequence is TGTGCCACCAGTGCGGGGACCGGGGAGCTGTTTTTT. Translation gives CATSAGTGELFF.

The rearrangement uses TRBV5-6 and TRBJ2-3, with TRBD2 identical over 8 bases. The CDR3 runs to 15 residues. J gave up 2 bases and V 0 bases, and 2 bases lay outside the gene matches. Germline CDR1 reads SGHDT; CDR2 reads YYEEEE. The chain's CDR3 is CASSLAGGATDTQYF. CDR3 DNA: TGTGCCAGCAGCTTGGCCGGGGGGGCCACAGATACGCAGTATTTT.

The rearrangement links TRBV4-3 to TRBJ1-1, with D perhaps TRBD1 (6 bases). This CDR3 region has 13 residues. Per the germline V gene, CDR1 is LGHNA and CDR2 is YSLEER. V was clipped by 3 bases and J by 2 bases, with 7 bases between them. The CDR3 here is CASSQDSNTEAFF. The CDR3 bases are TGCGCCAGCAGCCAGGACAGTAACACTGAAGCTTTCTTT.

The chain carries TRBV12-5 and TRBJ1-5, with D unresolved. Germline CDR1 reads LGHNT; CDR2 reads FRNRAP. The CDR3 is 15 residues long. With 5 bases removed from V and 1 base from J, the gap between germline ends came to 12 bases. The chain's CDR3 is CASGKLSDSNQPQHF. In nucleotides, the CDR3 is TGTGCTAGTGGTAAACTATCAGACAGCAATCAGCCCCAGCATTTT.

The rearrangement links TRBV4-3 to TRBJ2-3; D is ambiguous. The CDR3 spans 14 residues. Germline-derived CDR1 and CDR2 are LGHNA and YSLEER. With 1 base removed from V and 5 bases from J, the gap between germline ends came to 10 bases. The CDR3 region is CASSQGAPGDTQYF. The DNA for the CDR3 is TGCGCCAGCAGCCAAGGTGCACCAGGAGATACGCAGTATTTT.

This clone was counted between two and nine times. CDR3 in amino acids: CASSLGLVGGNDEQFF. The DNA of the CDR3 is TGTGCCAGCAGCTTAGGGCTGGTGGGTGGAAATGATGAGCAGTTCTTC. The rearrangement joins TRBV7-2 to TRBJ2-1; D ambiguous. The CDR3 sequence is 16 residues long. Trimming took 1 base from V and 8 from J, leaving 18 bases between them. Per germline, CDR1 SGHTA and CDR2 FQGNSA.

The chain recombines TRBV9 with TRBJ2-5; D remains unclear. Germline loops: CDR1 SGDLS, CDR2 YYNGEE. Trimming took 0 bases from V and 5 from J, leaving 8 bases between them. This CDR3 spans 13 amino acids. CDR3 sequence reads: CASSVVGLETQYF. The CDR3 coding sequence is TGTGCCAGCAGCGTAGTAGGGCTGGAGACCCAGTACTTC.

This clone has a handful of counts. This chain links TRBV7-6 with TRBJ1-6, with 7 bases fitting TRBD1. Germline V gene lookup returns CDR1 SGHVS and CDR2 FNYEAQ. The CDR3 totals 12 residues. With 4 bases clipped from V and 10 bases from J, the junction kept 1 base outside the gene matches. CDR3 sequence (DNA): TGTGCCAGCAGCTCAGGGGGATCACCCCTCCACTTT. This codes for CASSSGGSPLHF. Based on the CDR3 plus reference TRBV7-6 and TRBJ1-6, the full variable domain is GAGVSQSPRYKVTKRGQDVALRCDPISGHVSLYWYRQALGQGPEFLTYFNYEAQQDKSGLPNDRFSAERPEGSISTLTIQRTEQRDSAMYRCASSSGGSPLHFGNGTRLTVT.

This clone has a handful of counts. The chain is built from TRBV4-3 and TRBJ1-4; D gene uncertain. Germline CDR1 LGHNA, CDR2 YSLEER. V lost 1 base and J 4 bases, leaving 10 bases between the germline ends. The CDR3 contains 15 residues. The CDR3 nucleotides read TGCGCCAGCAGCCAAGGAAGTGGGCTTAATGAAAAACTGTTTTTT. Encoded protein: CASSQGSGLNEKLFF.

The chain combines TRBV2 with TRBJ1-2; D gene ambiguous. V shed 8 bases and J shed 0 bases, with 10 bases lying between them. Per the germline V gene, CDR1 is SNHLY and CDR2 is FYNNEI. The CDR3 runs 13 residues. The CDR3 region has the DNA TGTGCCAGCGTTCGGGAAACTAACTATGGCTACACCTTC. This translates into CASVRETNYGYTF.

This sequence joins TRBV9 and TRBJ2-5; D not certain. The germline V gene has CDR1 SGDLS and CDR2 YYNGEE. V dropped 2 bases and J dropped 5 bases, with 10 bases sitting between them. This CDR3 has 13 residues. The DNA of the CDR3 is TGTGCCAGCAGCGTCAACTTAGGGGAGACCCAGTACTTC. Translation: CASSVNLGETQYF.

The rearrangement joins TRBV7-3 to TRBJ2-5, with 9 nucleotides matching TRBD2. J lost 5 bases, V lost 1 base, and 5 bases had no gene match. The germline V gene encodes CDR1 SGHTA and CDR2 FQGTGA. The CDR3 has 15 amino acids. CDR3 DNA sequence: TGTGCCAGCAGCTTAATGGGACTAGCCCCGGAGACCCAGTACTTC. This gives the protein CASSLMGLAPETQYF.